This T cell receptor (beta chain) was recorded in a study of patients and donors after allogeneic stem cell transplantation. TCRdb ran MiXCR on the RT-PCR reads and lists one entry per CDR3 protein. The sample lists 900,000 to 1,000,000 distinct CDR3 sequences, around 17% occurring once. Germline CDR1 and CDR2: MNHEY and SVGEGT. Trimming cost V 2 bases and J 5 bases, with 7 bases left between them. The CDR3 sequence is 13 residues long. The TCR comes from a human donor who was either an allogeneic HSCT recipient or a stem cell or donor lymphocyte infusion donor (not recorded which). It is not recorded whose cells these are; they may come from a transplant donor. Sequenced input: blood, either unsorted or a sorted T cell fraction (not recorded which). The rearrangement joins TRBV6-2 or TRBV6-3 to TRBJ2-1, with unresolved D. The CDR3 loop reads CASSYNANNEQFF. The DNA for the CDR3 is TGTGCCAGCAGTTACAACGCTAACAATGAGCAGTTCTTC.